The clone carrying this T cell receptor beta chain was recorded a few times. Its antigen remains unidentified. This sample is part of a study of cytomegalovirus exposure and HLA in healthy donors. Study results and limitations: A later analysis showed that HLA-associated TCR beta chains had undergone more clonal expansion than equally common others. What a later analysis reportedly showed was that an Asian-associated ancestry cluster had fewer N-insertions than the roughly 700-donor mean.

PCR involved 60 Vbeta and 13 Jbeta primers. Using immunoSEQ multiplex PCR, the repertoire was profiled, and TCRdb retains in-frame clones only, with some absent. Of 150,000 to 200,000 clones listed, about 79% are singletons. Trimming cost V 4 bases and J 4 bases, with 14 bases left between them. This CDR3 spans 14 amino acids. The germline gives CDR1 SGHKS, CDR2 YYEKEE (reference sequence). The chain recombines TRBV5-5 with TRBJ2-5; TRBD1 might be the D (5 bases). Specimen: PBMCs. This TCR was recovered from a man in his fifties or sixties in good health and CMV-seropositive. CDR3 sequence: CASSPDIYGETQYF. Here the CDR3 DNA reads TGTGCCAGCAGCCCGGACATCTACGGAGAGACCCAGTACTTC.